One sample yielded the 11 T cell receptor beta chains listed below, sequenced in a study of early stage breast cancer tumors. TCRdb's copy holds only in-frame clones and misses some; the assay was immunoSEQ multiplex PCR. This sample carries fewer than 25,000 clones, about 67% of them seen once, and the ten largest clones take 8.5% to 10%. Sequencing was performed on breast tumor tissue. The receptor source for this set is a person aged 55 to 70 with breast cancer.

This chain links TRBV27 with TRBJ2-5, with D possibly being TRBD1 (5 bases). CDR3 length: 13 residues. The germline V gene encodes CDR1 MNHEY and CDR2 SMNVEV (reference sequence). Trimming cost V 3 bases and J 4 bases, with 9 bases left between them. The DNA of the CDR3 is TGTGCCAGCAGTTTGTGGGGCGCAGAGACCCAGTACTTC. Translated: CASSLWGAETQYF.

This clone was seen more than once but under ten times. The J gene is TRBJ1-2, the V gene TRBV30; D ambiguous. The CDR3 sequence is 14 residues long. The V end lost 0 bases, the J end lost 7 bases, and 15 bases lay between the germline ends. Germline V gene sequence: CDR1 GTSNPN, CDR2 SVGIG (reference sequence). CDR3 loop: CAWSVQRGLAGYTF. CDR3 nucleotides: TGTGCCTGGAGTGTACAGCGAGGGCTCGCTGGCTACACCTTC.

At least ten counts were recorded for this clone. This chain connects TRBV2 to TRBJ1-1; D is perhaps TRBD1 (6 bases). The germline V gene has CDR1 SNHLY and CDR2 FYNNEI. The CDR3 runs 14 residues. V lost 3 bases and J 5 bases, leaving 13 bases between the germline ends. CDR3 nucleotides: TGTGCCAGCAGTGATCAGGGGCCCTCTACTGAAGCTTTCTTT. It specifies CASSDQGPSTEAFF.

The chain recombines TRBV6-5 with TRBJ2-7, with 9 nucleotides matching TRBD1. Trimming at V came to 8 bases and at J to 4 bases, leaving 3 bases not matched to a gene. The germline gives CDR1 MNHEY, CDR2 SVGAGI. The CDR3 is 12 residues long. The CDR3: CASLGQGYEQYF. CDR3 coding DNA: TGTGCCAGCCTAGGACAGGGGTACGAGCAGTACTTC.

This clone was seen only once. The genes are TRBV4-3 and TRBJ2-7; 14 bases agree with TRBD2. The CDR3 is made up of 18 amino acids. V shed 3 bases and J 1 base; nucleotides not matched to a gene: 8. CDR1 is LGHNA, CDR2 YSLEER, per germline. CDR3 region: CASSHWGTSGSSSYEQYF. The CDR3 region has the DNA TGCGCCAGCAGCCATTGGGGGACTAGCGGGAGTTCTTCCTACGAGCAGTACTTC.

The V gene is TRBV19, the J gene TRBJ2-1; TRBD2 agrees at 11 bases. V shed 5 bases, J shed 6 bases, and the junction held 3 bases outside the gene matches. The germline CDR1 and CDR2 sequences are LNHDA and SQIVND (reference sequence). The CDR3 sequence is 14 residues long. The CDR3 nucleotides read TGTGCCAGTAGTCTACTAGCGGGAGTCAATGAGCAGTTCTTC. This gives the protein CASSLLAGVNEQFF.

The rearrangement links TRBV5-1 to TRBJ2-1, with TRBD2 as a possible D gene (6 bases). Looked up from germline, CDR1 is SGHRS and CDR2 is YFSETQ. Trimming left V 7 bases short and J 15 bases short, with 26 bases between. The CDR3 spans 14 residues. The CDR3 loop is CASGPPRDSCHPFF. The DNA for the CDR3 is TGCGCCAGCGGACCTCCCCGGGACTCCTGTCATCCGTTCTTC.

In this sample, this clone turned up once. This sequence joins TRBV7-3 and TRBJ2-5; 7 positions match TRBD1. Germline CDR1 reads SGHTA; CDR2 reads FQGTGA. CDR3 length: 14 residues. J gave up 4 bases and V 0 bases, and 2 bases lay outside the gene matches. The CDR3 DNA sequence: TGTGCCAGCAGCTTAACAGGGGGCGCAGAGACCCAGTACTTC. Translated: CASSLTGGAETQYF.

A few counts support this clone. The CDR3 reads CASSAGVGIYEQYF. CDR3 bases: TGTGCCAGCAGCGCCGGGGTGGGGATATACGAGCAGTACTTC. V gene TRBV9 combines with J gene TRBJ2-7, with D possibly matching TRBD2 (5 bases). The CDR3 extends over 14 amino acids. The V and J ends lost 3 bases and 4 bases respectively, with 14 bases between them. Germline V lookup: CDR1 SGDLS, CDR2 YYNGEE.

V usage is TRBV7-8 and J usage is TRBJ2-2; TRBD2 matches at 9 bases. The germline CDR1 and CDR2 sequences are SGHVS and FQNEAQ. The trim removed 2 bases at V and 6 bases at J, leaving 7 bases unmatched. This CDR3 has 16 residues. Here the CDR3 DNA reads TGTGCCAGCAGCTTACTGGGAGCGGGAGGAGCCGGGGAGCTGTTTTTT. Its translation is CASSLLGAGGAGELFF.

The chain couples TRBV30 to TRBJ2-5, with TRBD2 identical over 7 bases. The length of the CDR3 is 12 residues. V was clipped by 2 bases and J by 4 bases; unmatched bases: 1. CDR1 and CDR2 (germline): GTSNPN, SVGIG (reference sequence). CDR3 nucleotides: TGTGCCTGGAGTCGCGGGGGAGAGACCCAGTACTTC. This codes for CAWSRGGETQYF. The full variable domain, with the rest looked up from reference TRBV30 and TRBJ2-5, is SQTIHQWPATLVQPVGSPLSLECTVEGTSNPNLYWYRQAAGRGLQLLFYSVGIGQISSEVPQNLSASRPQDRQFILSSKKLLLSDSGFYLCAWSRGGETQYFGPGTRLLVL.